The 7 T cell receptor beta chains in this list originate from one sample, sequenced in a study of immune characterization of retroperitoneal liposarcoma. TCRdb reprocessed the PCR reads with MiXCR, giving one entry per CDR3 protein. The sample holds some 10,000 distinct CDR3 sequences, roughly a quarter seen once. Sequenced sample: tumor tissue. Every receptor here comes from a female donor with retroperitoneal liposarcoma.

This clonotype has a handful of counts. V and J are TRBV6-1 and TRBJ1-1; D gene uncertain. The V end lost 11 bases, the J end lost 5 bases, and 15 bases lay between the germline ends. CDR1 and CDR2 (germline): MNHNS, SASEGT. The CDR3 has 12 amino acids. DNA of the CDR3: TGTGCCTGCCAGCACCCTGCAACTGAAGCTTTCTTT. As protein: CACQHPATEAFF.

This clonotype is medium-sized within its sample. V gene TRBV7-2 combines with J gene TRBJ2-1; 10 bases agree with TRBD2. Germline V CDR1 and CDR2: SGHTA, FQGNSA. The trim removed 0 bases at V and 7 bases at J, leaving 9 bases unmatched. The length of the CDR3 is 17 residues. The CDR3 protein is CASSLAPTSGKGNEQFF. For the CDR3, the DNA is TGTGCCAGCAGCTTAGCCCCAACTAGCGGGAAAGGGAATGAGCAGTTCTTC.

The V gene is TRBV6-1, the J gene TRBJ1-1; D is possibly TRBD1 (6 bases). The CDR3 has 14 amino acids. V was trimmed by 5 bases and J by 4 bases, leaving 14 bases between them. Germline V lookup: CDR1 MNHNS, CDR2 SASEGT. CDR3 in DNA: TGTGCCAGCAGTACCACAGGGTGGGGCACTGAAGCTTTCTTT. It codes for CASSTTGWGTEAFF.

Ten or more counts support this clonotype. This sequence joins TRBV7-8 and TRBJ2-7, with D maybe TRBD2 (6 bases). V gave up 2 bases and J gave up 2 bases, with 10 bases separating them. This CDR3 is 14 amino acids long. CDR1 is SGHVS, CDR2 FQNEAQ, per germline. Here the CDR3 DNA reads TGTGCCAGCAGCTTATCGGGACTCGCCTACGAGCAGTACTTC. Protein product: CASSLSGLAYEQYF.

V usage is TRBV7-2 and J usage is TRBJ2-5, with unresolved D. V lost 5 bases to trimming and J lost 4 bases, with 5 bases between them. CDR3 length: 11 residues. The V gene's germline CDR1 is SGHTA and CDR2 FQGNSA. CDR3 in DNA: TGTGCCAGCAGCCTGACAGAGACCCAGTACTTC. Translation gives CASSLTETQYF. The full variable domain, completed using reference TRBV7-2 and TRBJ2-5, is GAGVSQSPSNKVTEKGKDVELRCDPISGHTALYWYRQSLGQGLEFLIYFQGNSAPDKSGLPSDRFSAERTGGSVSTLTIQRTQQEDSAVYLCASSLTETQYFGPGTRLLVL.

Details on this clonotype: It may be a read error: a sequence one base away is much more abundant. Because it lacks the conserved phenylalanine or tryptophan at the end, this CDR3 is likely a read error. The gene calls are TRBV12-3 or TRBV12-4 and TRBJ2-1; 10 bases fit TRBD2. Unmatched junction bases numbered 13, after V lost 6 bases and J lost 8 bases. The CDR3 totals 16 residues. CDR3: CASSPLAGIMRDEQFL. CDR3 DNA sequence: TGTGCCAGCAGCCCACTAGCGGGGATTATGCGAGATGAGCAGTTCTTA.

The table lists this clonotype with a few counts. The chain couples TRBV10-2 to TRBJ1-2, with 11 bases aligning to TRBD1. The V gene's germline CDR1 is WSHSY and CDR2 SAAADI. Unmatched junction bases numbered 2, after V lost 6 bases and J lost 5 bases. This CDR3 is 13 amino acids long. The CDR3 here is CASRRDRGYGYTF. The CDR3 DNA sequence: TGCGCCAGCAGGAGGGACAGGGGGTATGGCTACACCTTC.